The 6 T cell receptor beta chains given below trace back to one sample, sequenced in a study of control samples from healthy donors and cancer patients. The method was immunoSEQ multiplex PCR; TCRdb's version includes in-frame clones alone and lacks a portion of them. Among more than 100,000 clones listed, roughly 86% were seen once. The sequenced material came from PBMCs. The origin of the receptors is a man aged 50 to 60 with head and neck cancer.

V usage is TRBV6-2 or TRBV6-3 and J usage is TRBJ2-7, with a tentative D call TRBD1 (6 bases). V dropped 5 bases and J dropped 3 bases, with 14 bases sitting between them. The CDR3 has 14 amino acids. Germline V CDR1 and CDR2: MNHEY, SVGEGT. CDR3 region: CASSEETGIYEQYF. CDR3 coding DNA: TGTGCCAGCAGTGAGGAGACAGGAATCTACGAGCAGTACTTC.

This clone was observed a single time. The J gene is TRBJ1-1, the V gene TRBV18; TRBD1 aligns across 7 bases. CDR3 length: 13 residues. Looked up from germline, CDR1 is KGHSH and CDR2 is LQKENI. Trimming removed 8 bases from V and 0 bases from J; junction bases left unmatched: 3. CDR3 in amino acids: CASRDSMNTEAFF. The CDR3 DNA follows: TGTGCCAGCCGGGACAGCATGAACACTGAAGCTTTCTTT. Combining the CDR3 with reference TRBV18 and TRBJ1-1 gives the whole variable domain NAGVMQNPRHLVRRRGQEARLRCSPMKGHSHVYWYRQLPEEGLKFMVYLQKENIIDESGMPKERFSAEFPKEGPSILRIQQVVRGDSAAYFCASRDSMNTEAFFGQGTRLTVV.

In its sample, this clone was seen once. The V and J genes are TRBV7-3 and TRBJ2-1; D ambiguous. Germline CDR1 is SGHTA and CDR2 is FQGTGA. Trimming took off 2 bases at V and 0 bases at J, with 11 bases between the two ends. This CDR3 has 16 amino acids. The CDR3 DNA sequence: TGTGCCAGCAGCTTATTGGGTGGGAACTCCTACAATGAGCAGTTCTTC. Protein: CASSLLGGNSYNEQFF. The whole variable domain, filled in from reference TRBV7-3 and TRBJ2-1, reads GAGVSQTPSNKVTEKGKYVELRCDPISGHTALYWYRQSLGQGPEFLIYFQGTGAADDSGLPNDRFFAVRPEGSVSTLKIQRTERGDSAVYLCASSLLGGNSYNEQFFGPGTRLTVL.

The rearrangement joins TRBV6-2 or TRBV6-3 to TRBJ2-3, with 7 nucleotides matching TRBD2. Germline-derived CDR1 and CDR2 are MNHEY and SVGEGT. J was trimmed by 4 bases and V by 2 bases; bases with no gene match: 6. The CDR3 has 15 amino acids. The CDR3 protein is CASSYGGSLADTQYF. CDR3 nucleotide sequence: TGTGCCAGCAGTTACGGCGGGAGTTTGGCAGATACGCAGTATTTT.

To note about this clone: Other DNA variants within this sample encode the same CDR3. The chain employs TRBV3-1 (or the pseudogene TRBV3-2) and TRBJ1-1; D is ambiguous. Germline V gene data show CDR1 as LGHDT and CDR2 as YNNKEL (reference sequence). CDR3 size: 13 residues. Trimming cost V 2 bases and J 1 base, with 5 bases left between them. The CDR3 loop reads CASSQSRNTEAFF. Written as DNA, the CDR3 is TGTGCCAGCAGCCAATCCAGGAACACTGAAGCTTTCTTT.

This chain links TRBV5-1 with TRBJ1-6, with D maybe TRBD1 (5 bases). The CDR3 has 16 residues. The ends were cut back, 7 bases at V and 1 base at J, with 15 bases in the middle. Germline CDR1 is SGHRS and CDR2 is YFSETQ. The CDR3 region has the DNA TGCGCCAGCTCCTCGGAATGGGGGTCCTATAATTCACCCCTCCACTTT. It is translated as CASSSEWGSYNSPLHF.